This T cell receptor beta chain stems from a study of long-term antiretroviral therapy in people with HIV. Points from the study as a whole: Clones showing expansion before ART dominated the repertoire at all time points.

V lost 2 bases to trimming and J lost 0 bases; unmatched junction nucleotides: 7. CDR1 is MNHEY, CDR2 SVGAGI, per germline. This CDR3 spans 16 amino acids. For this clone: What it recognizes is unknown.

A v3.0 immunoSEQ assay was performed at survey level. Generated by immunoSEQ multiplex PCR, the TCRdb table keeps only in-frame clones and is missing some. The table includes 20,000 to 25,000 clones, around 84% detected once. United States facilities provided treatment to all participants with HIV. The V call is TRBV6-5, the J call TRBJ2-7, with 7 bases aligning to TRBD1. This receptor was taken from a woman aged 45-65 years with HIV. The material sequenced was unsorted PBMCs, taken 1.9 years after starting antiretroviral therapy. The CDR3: CASSYTGTVASYEQYF. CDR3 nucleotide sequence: TGTGCCAGCAGTTACACCGGGACAGTGGCCTCCTACGAGCAGTACTTC.